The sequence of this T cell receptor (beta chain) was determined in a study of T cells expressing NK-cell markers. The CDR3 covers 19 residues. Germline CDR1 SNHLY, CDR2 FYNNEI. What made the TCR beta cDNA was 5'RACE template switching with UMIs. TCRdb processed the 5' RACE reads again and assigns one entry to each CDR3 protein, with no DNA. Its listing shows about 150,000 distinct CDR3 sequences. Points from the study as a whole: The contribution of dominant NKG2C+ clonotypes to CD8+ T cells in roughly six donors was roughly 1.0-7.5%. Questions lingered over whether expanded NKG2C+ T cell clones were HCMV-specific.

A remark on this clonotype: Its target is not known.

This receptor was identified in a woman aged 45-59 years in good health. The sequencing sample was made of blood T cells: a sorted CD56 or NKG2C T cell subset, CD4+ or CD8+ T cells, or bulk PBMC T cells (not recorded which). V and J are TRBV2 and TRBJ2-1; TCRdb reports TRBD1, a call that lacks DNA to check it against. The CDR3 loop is CASSEAEAPSPPTYNEQFF.